A single sample is the source of the 23 T cell receptor beta chains below, sequenced in a study of vaccination and CD4 T cells after COVID-19. Which antigens these TCRs recognize remains unknown. Documented treatment: approximately nine-day PBMC culture with coronavirus spike peptide pools or control peptides (ViraFEST assay). The Oncomine TCR Beta short-read assay was applied to DNA of cultured CD4+ T cells. Using its own MiXCR run on the PCR reads, TCRdb lists one record per CDR3 protein. The sample includes 9,500 to 15,000 distinct CDR3 sequences, approximately 50% of them seen just once. Material: CD4+ T cells from blood, cultured in vitro. These TCRs come from a human donor who had recovered from COVID-19.

V and J are TRBV10-3 and TRBJ2-3, with D perhaps TRBD2 (6 bases). This CDR3 spans 14 amino acids. V lost 10 bases and J 0 bases, leaving 14 bases between the germline ends. Germline V lookup: CDR1 ENHRY, CDR2 SYGVKD. The CDR3 coding sequence is TGTGCCACCCGGGACTCATATAGCACAGATACGCAGTATTTT. It encodes CATRDSYSTDTQYF.

The chain carries TRBV7-3 and TRBJ2-2, with D perhaps TRBD2 (5 bases). The germline CDR1 and CDR2 sequences are SGHTA and FQGTGA. The CDR3 extends over 15 amino acids. V was clipped by 5 bases and J by 2 bases, with 12 bases between them. The CDR3 nucleotides are TGTGCCAGCAGCCCCCGGACTGCTAACACCGGGGAGCTGTTTTTT. Its protein is CASSPRTANTGELFF.

CDR3 bases: TGTGCCTGGAGTGTTAGGACAGGGAACTATGGCTACACCTTC. As protein: CAWSVRTGNYGYTF. This chain links TRBV30 with TRBJ1-2, with TRBD1 matching over 8 bases. This CDR3 spans 14 amino acids. The trim removed 0 bases at V and 2 bases at J, leaving 2 bases unmatched. CDR1 GTSNPN and CDR2 SVGIG come from the germline V gene (reference sequence).

CDR3 nucleotide sequence: TGTGCCAGCAGTTACCGAGGACAGAGCTCCTACGAGCAGTACTTC. Translation gives CASSYRGQSSYEQYF. The chain employs TRBV6-2 or TRBV6-3 and TRBJ2-7; D perhaps matches TRBD1 (6 bases). There are 15 residues in the CDR3. The germline V and J ends were trimmed by 2 bases and 0 bases, with 11 bases remaining between them. Germline lookup yields CDR1 MNHEY and CDR2 SVGEGT.

The V call is TRBV6-1, the J call TRBJ2-1; no firm D call. Trimming removed 5 bases from V and 8 bases from J, with 22 bases in between. Germline CDR1 is MNHNS and CDR2 is SASEGT. CDR3 size: 16 residues. In DNA form, the CDR3 reads TGTGCCAGCAGTCAAAGCCCGGCTAGTCCTTGGGATGAGCAGTTCTTC. This codes for CASSQSPASPWDEQFF.

The gene calls are TRBV5-5 and TRBJ2-1; D is undetermined. CDR1 SGHKS and CDR2 YYEKEE come from the germline V gene (reference sequence). This CDR3 has 15 amino acids. The V end lost 1 base, the J end lost 2 bases, and 10 bases lay between the germline ends. CDR3 region: CASSLFAYTYNEQFF. DNA of the CDR3: TGTGCCAGCAGCTTGTTTGCGTATACCTACAATGAGCAGTTCTTC.

The chain couples TRBV15 to TRBJ1-5; D is perhaps TRBD1 (5 bases). The V gene's germline CDR1 is LNHNV and CDR2 YYDKDF (reference sequence). The CDR3 is 15 amino acids. Between the trimmed V and J ends, which lost 5 bases and 0 bases, there was a span of 11 bases. The CDR3 DNA reads TGTGCCACCAGCCGGGACGGAAATAGCAATCAGCCCCAGCATTTT. This codes for CATSRDGNSNQPQHF.

The chain carries TRBV24-1 and TRBJ1-2; D gene ambiguous. The CDR3 has 12 residues. V lost 3 bases and J lost 6, with 7 bases in between. The germline CDR1 and CDR2 sequences are KGHDR and SFDVKD. The CDR3 coding sequence is TGTGCCACCAGTGATCCCGGTCATGGCTACACCTTC. Residues: CATSDPGHGYTF.

The rearrangement links TRBV20-1 to TRBJ1-6, with 9 bases that match TRBD1. CDR3 length: 15 residues. Germline V gene data show CDR1 as DFQATT and CDR2 as SNEGSKA (reference sequence). V dropped 5 bases and J dropped 7; count of bases not matched to a gene: 9. Here the CDR3 reads CSAGNRGRTNSPLHF. CDR3 coding DNA: TGCAGTGCTGGCAACAGGGGGCGGACCAATTCACCCCTCCACTTT.

There are a few counts of this clonotype. V and J are TRBV7-9 and TRBJ1-1; D is possibly TRBD1 (6 bases). This CDR3 spans 14 amino acids. The germline gives CDR1 SEHNR, CDR2 FQNEAQ (reference sequence). V was pared by 5 bases and J by 0 bases, with 10 bases between. CDR3 region: CASSRGQMNTEAFF. DNA of the CDR3: TGTGCCAGCAGCCGCGGACAGATGAACACTGAAGCTTTCTTT.

This chain joins TRBV5-4 and TRBJ2-2; TRBD1 aligns across 8 bases. The CDR3 covers 17 residues. CDR1 is SGHNT and CDR2 is YYREEE in the germline V gene (reference sequence). V lost 0 bases, J lost 4 bases, and 8 bases stayed unmatched. The CDR3 coding sequence is TGTGCCAGCAGCTTGGCAGGGGGCGGTTCTTTCACCGGGGAGCTGTTTTTT. Its protein is CASSLAGGGSFTGELFF.

The chain combines TRBV7-2 with TRBJ2-1; 16 nucleotides line up with TRBD2. With V trimmed by 1 base and J by 9 bases, 12 bases remained unmatched. The CDR3 length is 19 residues. Germline V gene data show CDR1 as SGHTA and CDR2 as FQGNSA. Written as DNA, the CDR3 is TGTGCCAGCAGCTTAGACCCCACGGGACTAGCGGGAGGGGATTCTGAGCAGTTCTTC. Protein: CASSLDPTGLAGGDSEQFF.

This clonotype was seen only a few times. The chain has TRBV6-1 and TRBJ1-6; 7 positions match TRBD1. The CDR3 spans 14 residues. Germline assignment: CDR1 MNHNS and CDR2 SASEGT. The trim removed 7 bases at V and 5 bases at J, leaving 5 bases unmatched. DNA for the CDR3: TGTGCCAGCACTGTAGGGACAGATAATTCACCCCTCCACTTT. Encoded protein: CASTVGTDNSPLHF.

V is TRBV7-2 and J is TRBJ2-3; the match to TRBD2 covers 10 bases. Germline V CDR1 and CDR2: SGHTA, FQGNSA. The CDR3 contains 18 residues. V trimming: 1 base; J trimming: 0 bases; junction bases outside the gene matches: 7. CDR3 bases: TGTGCCAGCAGCTTAGTTGGTACTAGCGGGGCTAGCACAGATACGCAGTATTTT. Protein: CASSLVGTSGASTDTQYF.

J is TRBJ1-6 and V is TRBV5-5, with D unclear. V was shortened by 4 bases and J by 6 bases, with 17 bases between the two germline ends. The germline V gene encodes CDR1 SGHKS and CDR2 YYEKEE (reference sequence). The length of the CDR3 is 16 residues. The CDR3 reads CASSAETGLLNSPLHF. CDR3 DNA sequence: TGTGCCAGCAGCGCGGAGACTGGACTCCTTAATTCACCCCTCCACTTT. The entire variable domain, with the rest obtained from reference TRBV5-5 and TRBJ1-6, is as follows: DAGVTQSPTHLIKTRGQQVTLRCSPISGHKSVSWYQQVLGQGPQFIFQYYEKEERGRGNFPDRFSARQFPNYSSELNVNALLLGDSALYLCASSAETGLLNSPLHFGNGTRLTVT.

This clonotype was detected only a few times. The chain recombines TRBV2 with TRBJ2-7; 7 nucleotides align to TRBD1. Germline lookup yields CDR1 SNHLY and CDR2 FYNNEI. Unmatched junction bases numbered 9, after V lost 5 bases and J lost 5 bases. This CDR3 has 14 amino acids. The chain's CDR3 is CASSRQGVYDEQYF. Written as DNA, the CDR3 is TGTGCCAGCAGTAGACAGGGCGTATATGACGAGCAGTACTTC.

The chain employs TRBV28 and TRBJ2-7; the D gene is possibly TRBD2 (6 bases). Trimming shortened V by 5 bases and J by 3 bases, and 14 bases separated the two germline ends. The CDR3 loop spans 14 amino acids. Germline V gives CDR1 MDHEN, CDR2 SYDVKM. CDR3 nucleotide sequence: TGTGCCAGCAGTGACCCCGGGAGATACTACGAGCAGTACTTC. It specifies CASSDPGRYYEQYF.

This clonotype was detected only a few times. The V call is TRBV6-1, the J call TRBJ1-5, with D tentatively TRBD1 (5 bases). The germline V and J ends were trimmed by 6 bases and 1 base, with 13 bases remaining between them. Germline assignment: CDR1 MNHNS and CDR2 SASEGT. The CDR3 is 15 residues long. This chain's CDR3 is CASREYGASNQPQHF. For the CDR3, the DNA is TGTGCCAGCAGAGAGTACGGGGCGAGCAATCAGCCCCAGCATTTT.

J is TRBJ2-7 and V is TRBV19; TRBD2 agrees at 11 bases. This CDR3 spans 15 amino acids. The V and J ends lost 6 bases and 2 bases, in that order; junction bases with no gene match: 6. CDR1 LNHDA and CDR2 SQIVND come from the germline V gene (reference sequence). As DNA, the CDR3 is TGTGCCAGTAGGAAATCTAGCGGGGGGACCTACGAGCAGTACTTC. Its protein is CASRKSSGGTYEQYF. Filled out from reference TRBV19 and TRBJ2-7, the complete variable domain reads DGGITQSPKYLFRKEGQNVTLSCEQNLNHDAMYWYRQDPGQGLRLIYYSQIVNDFQKGDIAEGYSVSREKKESFPLTVTSAQKNPTAFYLCASRKSSGGTYEQYFGPGTRLTVT.

This chain uses TRBV5-4 with TRBJ2-3, with 7 bases matching TRBD1. V lost 4 bases and J lost 4; bases outside the gene matches: 9. Germline V gene lookup returns CDR1 SGHNT and CDR2 YYREEE (reference sequence). This CDR3 is 15 amino acids long. DNA for the CDR3: TGTGCCAGCAGCCTGGCGACAGGGTTGGCAGATACGCAGTATTTT. The encoded protein is CASSLATGLADTQYF.

The V and J genes are TRBV11-2 and TRBJ2-7, with 15 bases that match TRBD2. Germline CDR1 reads SGHAT; CDR2 reads FQNNGV. CDR3 length equals 16 residues. Trimming at V came to 1 base and at J to 4 bases, leaving 2 bases not matched to a gene. CDR3 in DNA: TGTGCCAGCAGCTTAGCTGGGACTAGCGGGAGGTACGAGCAGTACTTC. Encoded protein: CASSLAGTSGRYEQYF.

V is TRBV12-3 or TRBV12-4 and J is TRBJ2-7, with 11 bases identical to TRBD2. The CDR3 runs to 15 residues. Trimming cost V 7 bases and J 3 bases; bases outside gene matches: 8. CDR3 nucleotides: TGTGCCAGCACCTTCGGGACTAGCGGACTCTACGAGCAGTACTTC. Protein product: CASTFGTSGLYEQYF.

CDR3 sequence (DNA): TGTGCCAGCAGCTCCGGACAGGAAGAGACCCAGTACTTC. Translating gives CASSSGQEETQYF. The V and J genes are TRBV12-3 or TRBV12-4 and TRBJ2-5; TRBD1 aligns across 7 bases. With V trimmed by 6 bases and J by 3 bases, 4 bases remained unmatched. CDR3 length equals 13 residues.